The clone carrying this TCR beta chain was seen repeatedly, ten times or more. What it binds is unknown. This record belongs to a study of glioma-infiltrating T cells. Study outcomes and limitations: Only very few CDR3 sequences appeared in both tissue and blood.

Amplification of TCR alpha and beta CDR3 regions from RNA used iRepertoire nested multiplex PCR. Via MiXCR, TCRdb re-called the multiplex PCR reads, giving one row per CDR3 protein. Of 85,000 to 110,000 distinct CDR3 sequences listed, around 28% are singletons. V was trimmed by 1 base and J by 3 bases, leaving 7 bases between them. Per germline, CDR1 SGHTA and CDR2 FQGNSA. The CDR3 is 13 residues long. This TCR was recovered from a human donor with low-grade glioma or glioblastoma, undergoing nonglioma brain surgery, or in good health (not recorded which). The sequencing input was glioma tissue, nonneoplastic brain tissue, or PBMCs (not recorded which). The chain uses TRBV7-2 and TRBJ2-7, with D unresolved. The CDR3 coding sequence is TGTGCCAGCAGCTTAGAACAGTTCTACGAGCAGTACTTC. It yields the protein CASSLEQFYEQYF.